The rows below give T cell receptor beta chains drawn from one sample of a study of shared clonotypes between healthy human individuals. Measured with immunoSEQ multiplex PCR; TCRdb has only the in-frame clones, and not every one. The sample lists 90,000 to 120,000 clones, 68% occurring once. The sequencing sample was made of memory CD8+ T cells sorted from blood. These receptors all stem from a woman aged 25 to 39 in good health. The CDR3 runs from the conserved cysteine through the conserved F or W. D genes are given only for firm matches. Not every row has a clone size; where given, it reads once, few, many or a size class.

d_call clone_size j_call v_call cdr3_nt cdr3_aa
. . TRBJ2-1 TRBV28 TGTGCCAGCAGTTTTCCGGACAATGAGCAGTTCTTC CASSFPDNEQFF
TRBD2 few TRBJ2-3 TRBV6-1 TGTGCCAGCAGCCATACTAGCGGGAGCACAGATACGCAGTATTTT CASSHTSGSTDTQYF
. many TRBJ2-5 TRBV2 TGTGCCAGCAGTGACCAAAACAGGCTCCGGCGTAAAGAGACCCAGTACTTC CASSDQNRLRRKETQYF
. . TRBJ1-5 TRBV21-1 TGTGCCACCCCGGGTGGGTTGAGCTGTGGGAGCAATCAGCCCCAGCATTTT CATPGGLSCGSNQPQHF
. . TRBJ1-4 TRBV2 . CASSTSGRNEKLFF
. . TRBJ2-1 TRBV28 TGTGCCAGCAGTTCCCAATTCTCCTACAATGAGCAGTTCTTC CASSSQFSYNEQFF
. . TRBJ1-5 TRBV2 TGTGCCAGCAGGACGGGAACCAATCAGCCCCAGCATTTT CASRTGTNQPQHF
TRBD1 . TRBJ2-7 TRBV5-1 TGCGCCAGCAGCTTGGGGGGACAGGGAGCCTACGAGCAGTACTTC CASSLGGQGAYEQYF
. . TRBJ2-7 TRBV11-2 TGTGCCAGCAGCTTAGCGGTAAACTCCTACGAGCAGTACTTC CASSLAVNSYEQYF
. . TRBJ2-3 TRBV27 TGTGCCAGCATGGGGGGTTATAGCACAGATACGCAGTATTTT CASMGGYSTDTQYF
. . TRBJ2-7 TRBV9 TGTGCCAGCAGCACTTCTTGGGGTACCGAGCAGTACTTC CASSTSWGTEQYF
TRBD1 . TRBJ2-2 TRBV5-4 TGTGCCAGCAGCTTGGGACAGGGAATCACCGGGGAGCTGTTTTTT CASSLGQGITGELFF
. . TRBJ2-7 TRBV4-1 TGCGCCAGCAGCCAAAGGGAGAGGGAGACGTTCTACGAGCAGTACTTC CASSQRERETFYEQYF
. . TRBJ1-1 TRBV4-1 TGCGCCAGCAGCGTCGGGGGGGGCGGCGGAGGGACTGAAGCTTTCTTT CASSVGGGGGGTEAFF
. . TRBJ2-7 TRBV7-9 TGTGCCAGCAGCTTAACAATATCGACACACTCCTACGAGCAGTACTTC CASSLTISTHSYEQYF
TRBD1 few TRBJ2-1 TRBV6-4 TGTGCCAGCAGGGAGGGACAGGGGGGCAATGAGCAGTTCTTC CASREGQGGNEQFF
TRBD1 . TRBJ2-7 TRBV11-2 TGTGCCAGCAGCGGGACAGTCTTCTACGAGCAGTACTTC CASSGTVFYEQYF
. . TRBJ1-1 TRBV9 TGTGCCAGCAGCGTGTCATGGGGAGACACTGAAGCTTTCTTT CASSVSWGDTEAFF
. . TRBJ1-4 TRBV6-4 TGTGCCAGCAGTGAAAACGGGCAAGCGAGTGAAAAACTGTTTTTT CASSENGQASEKLFF
. . TRBJ1-2 TRBV19 TGTGCCAGTAGTCAACAGACCCTGAGCTATGGCTACACCTTC CASSQQTLSYGYTF
TRBD1 once TRBJ2-7 TRBV4-1 TGCGCCAGCAGCCAAGATCGAAGGACAGGGAACGAGCAGTACTTC CASSQDRRTGNEQYF
. . TRBJ2-7 TRBV28 TGTGCCAGCAGTTTAAGACGCCCGAGCTACGAGCAGTACTTC CASSLRRPSYEQYF
. . TRBJ1-5 TRBV7-9 TGTGCCAGCAGCTTACAGGGATGCTGCAATCAGCCCCAGCATTTT CASSLQGCCNQPQHF
TRBD1 . TRBJ2-1 TRBV13 TGTGCCAGCAGCCAGAGGGGGCTAAAAGACAATGAGCAGTTCTTC CASSQRGLKDNEQFF
. . TRBJ2-7 TRBV4-2 TGTGCCAGCAGCCAAGTGAGTGGCAGCTCCTACGAGCAGTACTTC CASSQVSGSSYEQYF
TRBD1 . TRBJ2-3 TRBV5-1 TGCGCCAGCAACCCAGGGACAGGGTCCGATACGCAGTATTTT CASNPGTGSDTQYF
. . TRBJ2-1 TRBV18 TGTGCCAGCTCCAACCCGGACGGGGCCCACTACAATGAGCAGTTCTTC CASSNPDGAHYNEQFF
TRBD2 . TRBJ2-1 TRBV5-4 TGTGCCAGCAGCTTGAACCGGCGCGGGAGGGCCAATGAGCAGTTCTTC CASSLNRRGRANEQFF
. . TRBJ2-1 TRBV7-9 TGTGCCAGCAGCCCGGAAGCTAGCAATGAGCAGTTCTTC CASSPEASNEQFF
. . TRBJ2-5 TRBV29-1 TGCAGCGTTGAATTTCCGGGACTCACTGTAAGGCAGTACTTC CSVEFPGLTVRQYF
. few TRBJ1-2 TRBV20-1 TGCAGTGCTCCTAGTGGCTACACCTTC CSAPSGYTF
TRBD2 . TRBJ2-2 TRBV30 TGTGCCCTCGGGGAGCGGGAGCGCCACACCGGGGAGCTGTTTTTT CALGERERHTGELFF
. . TRBJ1-1 TRBV2 TGTGCCAGCAGTGAAAGGCAGCTGAACACTGAAGCTTTCTTT CASSERQLNTEAFF
. once TRBJ1-5 TRBV28 TGTGCCAGCAGTTCGACGGGGGGTAGCAATCAGCCCCAGCATTTT CASSSTGGSNQPQHF
. . TRBJ1-5 TRBV28 TGTGCCAGCAGTCGGGACGGTCGCTTTGGCCGTCAGCCCCAGCATTTT CASSRDGRFGRQPQHF
. . TRBJ1-1 TRBV28 TGTGCCAGCAGTTTGTACCGCCCGGGGAACACTGAAGCTTTCTTT CASSLYRPGNTEAFF
TRBD1 . TRBJ1-1 TRBV25-1 TGTGCCAGCAGTGGATACAGGGGGAGCATGAACACTGAAGCTTTCTTT CASSGYRGSMNTEAFF
TRBD1 . TRBJ2-7 TRBV27 TGTGCCAGCAGTTTCGGGACAGGGTACGAGCAGTACTTC CASSFGTGYEQYF
. once TRBJ1-3 TRBV7-4 TGTGCCAGCAGCTCCAGCCGGCACTCTGGAAACACCATATATTTT CASSSSRHSGNTIYF